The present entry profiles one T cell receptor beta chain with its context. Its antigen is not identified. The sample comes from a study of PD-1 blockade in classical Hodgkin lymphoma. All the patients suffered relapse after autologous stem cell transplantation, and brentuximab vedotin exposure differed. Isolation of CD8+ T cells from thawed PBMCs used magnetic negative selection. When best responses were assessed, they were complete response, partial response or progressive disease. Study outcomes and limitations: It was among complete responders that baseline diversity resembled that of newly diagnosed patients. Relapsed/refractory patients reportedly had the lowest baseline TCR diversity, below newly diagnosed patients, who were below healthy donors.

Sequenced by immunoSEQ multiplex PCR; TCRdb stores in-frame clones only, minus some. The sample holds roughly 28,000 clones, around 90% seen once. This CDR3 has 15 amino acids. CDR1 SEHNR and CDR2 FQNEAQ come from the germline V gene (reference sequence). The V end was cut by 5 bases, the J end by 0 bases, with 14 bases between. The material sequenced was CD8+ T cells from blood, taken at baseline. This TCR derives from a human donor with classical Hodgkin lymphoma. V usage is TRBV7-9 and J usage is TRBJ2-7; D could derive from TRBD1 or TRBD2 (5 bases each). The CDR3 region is CASSAGTVISYEQYF. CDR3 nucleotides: TGTGCCAGCAGCGCCGGGACGGTAATCTCCTACGAGCAGTACTTC.